Each of the 8 T cell receptor beta chains below was sequenced from the same sample in a study of shared clonotypes between healthy human individuals. Sequencing used immunoSEQ multiplex PCR; TCRdb keeps in-frame clones, though not all of them. The table has approximately 240,000 clones, 50% to 80% seen once. The specimen was memory CD4+ T cells sorted from blood. Noted subset: CD45RA-negative fraction. The receptor source for this set is a young man in good health.

This chain links TRBV7-9 with TRBJ1-2, with D unresolved. The CDR3 sequence is 14 residues long. Germline V gene lookup returns CDR1 SEHNR and CDR2 FQNEAQ (reference sequence). The V end lost 1 base, the J end lost 3 bases, and 9 bases lay between the germline ends. The CDR3 region has the DNA TGTGCCAGCAGCTTAGATGTCCAGGACTATGGCTACACCTTC. Its translation is CASSLDVQDYGYTF.

On this clone itself: This same CDR3 is encoded by further DNA sequences in the sample. V usage is TRBV6-1 and J usage is TRBJ1-2; D uncertain. The CDR3 is 13 residues long. With 3 bases removed from V and 2 bases from J, the gap between germline ends came to 7 bases. Germline V gene data show CDR1 as MNHNS and CDR2 as SASEGT. The CDR3: CASSERRNYGYTF. The CDR3 DNA is TGTGCCAGCAGTGAGAGGAGAAACTATGGCTACACCTTC.

The rearrangement uses TRBV6-1 and TRBJ1-4; D is undetermined. The CDR3 is made up of 15 amino acids. The germline V gene encodes CDR1 MNHNS and CDR2 SASEGT. The V end was cut by 6 bases, the J end by 3 bases, with 14 bases between. The CDR3 nucleotides are TGTGCCAGCAGGGACCCGGGCAGCCCTAATGAAAAACTGTTTTTT. It is translated as CASRDPGSPNEKLFF.

This chain uses TRBV7-9 with TRBJ2-5, with D maybe TRBD1 (6 bases). The CDR3 extends over 14 amino acids. V was pared by 4 bases and J by 3 bases, with 12 bases between. The germline V gene has CDR1 SEHNR and CDR2 FQNEAQ (reference sequence). The CDR3 protein is CASSSYRTEETQYF. CDR3 DNA: TGTGCCAGCAGCTCCTACCGGACAGAAGAGACCCAGTACTTC.

As for this clone: The junction departs from the called germline gene at one end, perhaps through a read error. The rearrangement joins TRBV7-7 to TRBJ1-3; TRBD1 is a possible D gene (6 bases). The CDR3 sequence is 15 residues long. CDR1 and CDR2 from the germline V gene are SSHAT and FNYEAQ (reference sequence). CDR3 DNA: TGTGCTAGCAGCTTAGCGCAGGGGCCTGGAAACACCATATATTTT. This gives the protein CASSLAQGPGNTIYF.

The gene calls are TRBV5-8 and TRBJ1-5; perhaps TRBD1 as D (5 bases). V was cut by 2 bases and J by 0 bases, with 12 bases left in between. In germline, CDR1 is SGHTS, CDR2 YDEGEE. The CDR3 is 16 amino acids. The CDR3 loop reads CASSFDSGFSNQPQHF. In DNA, the CDR3 is TGTGCCAGCAGCTTTGACAGCGGCTTTAGCAATCAGCCCCAGCATTTT.

V is TRBV7-8 and J is TRBJ2-7; 10 bases align to TRBD2. The CDR3 spans 19 residues. The junction had 22 bases not matched to a gene; V was cut back by 5 bases and J by 6 bases. The V gene's germline CDR1 is SGHVS and CDR2 FQNEAQ. CDR3: CASSPVWLAGGPPSSEQYF. CDR3 in DNA: TGTGCCAGCAGCCCAGTGTGGTTAGCGGGAGGCCCCCCAAGTTCCGAGCAGTACTTC.

This clone was seen ten or more times. In the same sample, other DNA sequences code for this CDR3. DNA for the CDR3: TGCAGCGTACGGACAGGGTACGAGCAGTACTTC. It encodes CSVRTGYEQYF. The J gene is TRBJ2-7, the V gene TRBV29-1, with 8 bases fitting TRBD1. In germline, CDR1 is SQVTM, CDR2 ANQGSEA. This CDR3 has 11 amino acids. The V gene end was trimmed by 6 bases and the J gene end by 4 bases; junction bases not matched to a gene: 2.